These 19 T cell receptor beta chains share one sample of origin, sequenced in a study of PD-1 blockade in classical Hodgkin lymphoma. Brentuximab vedotin exposure varied, and every patient relapsed after autologous stem cell transplantation. Measured with immunoSEQ multiplex PCR; TCRdb has only the in-frame clones, and not every one. The profile shows under 30,000 clones, 60% to 80% of them singletons. This specimen was peripheral blood mononuclear cells (PBMCs), taken before the second cycle of nivolumab. The receptors were sampled from a human donor with classical Hodgkin lymphoma.

The rearrangement uses TRBV5-1 and TRBJ2-3; TRBD2 matches at 7 bases. The CDR3 totals 16 residues. With 0 bases clipped from V and 3 bases from J, the junction kept 7 bases outside the gene matches. The germline gives CDR1 SGHRS, CDR2 YFSETQ. This CDR3 is CASSLAGGSGTDTQYF. CDR3 sequence (DNA): TGCGCCAGCAGCTTGGCCGGCGGGAGTGGGACAGATACGCAGTATTTT.

This chain connects TRBV10-3 to TRBJ2-1, with TRBD1 identical over 7 bases. The CDR3 has 15 residues. The germline V gene has CDR1 ENHRY and CDR2 SYGVKD. With 3 bases clipped from V and 5 bases from J, the junction kept 7 bases outside the gene matches. The CDR3 is CAISDSEGAHNEQFF. The CDR3 DNA is TGTGCCATCAGTGATTCCGAGGGGGCGCACAATGAGCAGTTCTTC.

The chain joins TRBV9 to TRBJ1-2; D gene unclear. V shed 0 bases and J shed 4 bases, with 10 bases lying between them. From germline, CDR1 is SGDLS and CDR2 YYNGEE. The CDR3 covers 14 residues. The CDR3 sequence is CASSVGRESYGYTF. The DNA for the CDR3 is TGTGCCAGCAGCGTAGGGCGGGAATCCTATGGCTACACCTTC. The complete variable domain, with remaining parts taken from reference TRBV9 and TRBJ1-2, reads DSGVTQTPKHLITATGQRVTLRCSPRSGDLSVYWYQQSLDQGLQFLIQYYNGEERAKGNILERFSAQQFPDLHSELNLSSLELGDSALYFCASSVGRESYGYTFGSGTRLTVV.

This sequence joins TRBV7-9 and TRBJ2-1, with 8 bases aligning to TRBD2. This CDR3 contains 16 residues. Germline assignment: CDR1 SEHNR and CDR2 FQNEAQ (reference sequence). V lost 0 bases, J lost 2 bases, and 3 bases stayed unmatched. The CDR3 region is CASSLAASGPYNEQFF. The CDR3 DNA reads TGTGCCAGCAGCTTAGCCGCTAGCGGGCCCTACAATGAGCAGTTCTTC.

This chain connects TRBV30 to TRBJ2-7; D unresolved. The CDR3 extends over 11 amino acids. V was shortened by 1 base and J by 4 bases, with 5 bases between the two germline ends. Germline CDR1 is GTSNPN and CDR2 is SVGIG (reference sequence). The CDR3 is CAWSGGYEQYF. CDR3 DNA: TGTGCCTGGAGTGGAGGTTACGAGCAGTACTTC. The variable domain in full, completed from reference TRBV30 and TRBJ2-7, reads SQTIHQWPATLVQPVGSPLSLECTVEGTSNPNLYWYRQAAGRGLQLLFYSVGIGQISSEVPQNLSASRPQDRQFILSSKKLLLSDSGFYLCAWSGGYEQYFGPGTRLTVT.

The rearrangement joins TRBV6-1 to TRBJ1-5; D is uncertain. Germline CDR1 is MNHNS and CDR2 is SASEGT. This CDR3 region has 15 residues. With 7 bases removed from V and 4 bases from J, the gap between germline ends came to 17 bases. CDR3 coding DNA: TGTGCCAGCAACCTCGGGGTCCGAAGTAATCAGCCCCAGCATTTT. Protein sequence: CASNLGVRSNQPQHF.

The chain carries TRBV7-9 and TRBJ2-5; 7 bases fit TRBD2. Trimming cost V 5 bases and J 3 bases; bases outside gene matches: 15. This CDR3 has 17 residues. Germline V gene sequence: CDR1 SEHNR, CDR2 FQNEAQ (reference sequence). This CDR3 is CASSPAPLGGSKETQYF. CDR3 coding DNA: TGTGCCAGCAGCCCAGCCCCCCTAGGCGGGAGCAAAGAGACCCAGTACTTC.

The chain carries TRBV7-3 and TRBJ2-6; 9 nucleotides match TRBD1. Trimming removed 0 bases from V and 0 bases from J; junction bases left unmatched: 3. This CDR3 contains 18 residues. The germline CDR1 and CDR2 sequences are SGHTA and FQGTGA. CDR3 amino acids: CASSLTGTGSSGANVLTF. DNA of the CDR3: TGTGCCAGCAGCTTAACGGGGACAGGGAGCTCTGGGGCCAACGTCCTGACTTTC.

This clone was found once. As DNA, the CDR3 is TGTGCCAACAGGGGGCCGAACACCGGGGAGCTGTTTTTT. Amino acid sequence: CANRGPNTGELFF. V is TRBV6-1 and J is TRBJ2-2; 9 nucleotides line up with TRBD1. CDR1 is MNHNS, CDR2 SASEGT, per germline. The CDR3 covers 13 residues. The V gene end was trimmed by 10 bases and the J gene end by 0 bases; junction bases not matched to a gene: 0.

The rearrangement links TRBV6-5 to TRBJ1-6; 7 bases fit TRBD1. Germline CDR1 MNHEY, CDR2 SVGAGI. V shed 5 bases and J 9 bases; nucleotides not matched to a gene: 10. This CDR3 comprises 15 residues. CDR3 sequence: CASSARQGFVSPLHF. Written as DNA, the CDR3 is TGTGCCAGCAGTGCCCGACAGGGTTTTGTTTCACCCCTCCACTTT.

The chain employs TRBV9 and TRBJ2-2; TRBD2 might be the D (6 bases). The CDR3 is 16 residues long. The V and J ends lost 0 bases and 4 bases respectively, with 13 bases between them. Germline V gene data show CDR1 as SGDLS and CDR2 as YYNGEE. CDR3 bases: TGTGCCAGCAGCGTAGCGACTAGTTTGGTCACCGGGGAGCTGTTTTTT. It yields the protein CASSVATSLVTGELFF.

This clone was recorded only once. The rearrangement joins TRBV13 to TRBJ2-7; 8 bases match TRBD1. Germline lookup yields CDR1 PRHDT and CDR2 FYEKMQ (reference sequence). With V trimmed by 0 bases and J by 7 bases, 2 bases remained unmatched. CDR3 length: 13 residues. The CDR3 reads CASSLGTGDEQYF. CDR3 coding DNA: TGTGCCAGCAGCTTAGGGACAGGGGATGAGCAGTACTTC.

The chain couples TRBV29-1 to TRBJ2-7; D is unresolved. The germline gives CDR1 SQVTM, CDR2 ANQGSEA. Trimming cost V 4 bases and J 6 bases, with 16 bases left between them. This CDR3 has 13 residues. Here the CDR3 DNA reads TGCAGCGTTGCTCTAGAGTCAGTAGGCGAGCAGTACTTC. Translating it yields CSVALESVGEQYF.

This clone was observed a single time. The chain employs TRBV5-1 and TRBJ2-1; D is ambiguous. Trimming removed 4 bases from V and 5 bases from J, with 10 bases in between. The CDR3 has 13 amino acids. Germline loops: CDR1 SGHRS, CDR2 YFSETQ. CDR3 nucleotide sequence: TGCGCCAGCAGCGCATCGACCAACAATGAGCAGTTCTTC. It codes for CASSASTNNEQFF.

A few counts support this clone. The CDR3 DNA reads TGTGCCAGCAGGACTAGCGGGAATACGCAGTATTTT. Its protein is CASRTSGNTQYF. The chain links TRBV27 to TRBJ2-3; 11 nucleotides line up with TRBD2. Trimming at V came to 6 bases and at J to 7 bases, leaving 0 bases not matched to a gene. CDR3 size: 12 residues. Germline assignment: CDR1 MNHEY and CDR2 SMNVEV (reference sequence).

The J gene is TRBJ2-5, the V gene TRBV5-6, with 11 bases that match TRBD2. CDR3 length: 15 amino acids. Germline-derived CDR1 and CDR2 are SGHDT and YYEEEE. With V trimmed by 4 bases and J by 5 bases, 7 bases remained unmatched. Here the CDR3 reads CASSLLAGGKETQYF. The CDR3 DNA sequence: TGTGCCAGCAGCCTCCTAGCGGGAGGTAAGGAGACCCAGTACTTC.

The chain combines TRBV29-1 with TRBJ1-1, with D unresolved. This CDR3 has 13 amino acids. Trimming shortened V by 0 bases and J by 3 bases, and 8 bases separated the two germline ends. The germline gives CDR1 SQVTM, CDR2 ANQGSEA. The CDR3 coding sequence is TGCAGCGTTGAAGAACCGCTGGACACTGAAGCTTTCTTT. Translating it yields CSVEEPLDTEAFF. Full variable domain (rest looked up from reference TRBV29-1 and TRBJ1-1): SAVISQKPSRDICQRGTSLTIQCQVDSQVTMMFWYRQQPGQSLTLIATANQGSEATYESGFVIDKFPISRPNLTFSTLTVSNMSPEDSSIYLCSVEEPLDTEAFFGQGTRLTVV.

In its sample, this clone was seen a few times. Other DNA sequences in the sample encode the same CDR3. V gene TRBV11-1 combines with J gene TRBJ2-7, with 7 bases fitting TRBD2. Trimming removed 2 bases from V and 0 bases from J; junction bases left unmatched: 4. The CDR3 runs to 15 residues. CDR1 is SGHAT and CDR2 is FQDESV in the germline V gene (reference sequence). This CDR3 is CASSLLSSGSYEQYF. The CDR3 DNA sequence: TGTGCCAGCAGCTTACTTTCTAGCGGCTCCTACGAGCAGTACTTC. Variable domain in full (rest from reference TRBV11-1 and TRBJ2-7): EAEVAQSPRYKITEKSQAVAFWCDPISGHATLYWYRQILGQGPELLVQFQDESVVDDSQLPKDRFSAERLKGVDSTLKIQPAELGDSAMYLCASSLLSSGSYEQYFGPGTRLTVT.

V is TRBV10-2 and J is TRBJ1-5; maybe TRBD1 (5 bases). The V end lost 2 bases, the J end lost 7 bases, and 12 bases lay between the germline ends. This CDR3 comprises 14 residues. Germline assignment: CDR1 WSHSY and CDR2 SAAADI. Written as DNA, the CDR3 is TGCGCCAGCAGTGAGGGGGCAGGGTGGCAGCCCCAGCATTTT. Amino acid sequence: CASSEGAGWQPQHF.